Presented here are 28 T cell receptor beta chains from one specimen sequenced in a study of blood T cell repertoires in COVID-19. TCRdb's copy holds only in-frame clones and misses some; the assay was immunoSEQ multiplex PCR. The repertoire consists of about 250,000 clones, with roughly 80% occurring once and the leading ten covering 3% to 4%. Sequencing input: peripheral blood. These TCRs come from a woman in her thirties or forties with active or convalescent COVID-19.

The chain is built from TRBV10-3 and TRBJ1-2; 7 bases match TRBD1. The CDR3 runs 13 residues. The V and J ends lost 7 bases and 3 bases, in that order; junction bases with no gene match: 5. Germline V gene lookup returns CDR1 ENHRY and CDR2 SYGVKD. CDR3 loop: CAITTGEDYGYTF. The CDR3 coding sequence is TGTGCCATCACCACAGGGGAAGACTATGGCTACACCTTC.

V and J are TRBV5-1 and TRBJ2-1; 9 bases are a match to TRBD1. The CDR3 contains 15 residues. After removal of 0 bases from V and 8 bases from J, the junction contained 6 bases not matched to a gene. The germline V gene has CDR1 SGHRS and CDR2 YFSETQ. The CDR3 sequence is CASSLVGQGLHEQFF. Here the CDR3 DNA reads TGCGCCAGCAGCTTGGTTGGACAGGGGTTACATGAGCAGTTCTTC.

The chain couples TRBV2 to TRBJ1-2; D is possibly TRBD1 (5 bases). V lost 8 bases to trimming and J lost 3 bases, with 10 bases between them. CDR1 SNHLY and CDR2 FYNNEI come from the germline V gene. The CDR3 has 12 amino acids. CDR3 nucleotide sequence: TGTGCCAGCTTTCAGGGCTACTATGGCTACACCTTC. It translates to CASFQGYYGYTF.

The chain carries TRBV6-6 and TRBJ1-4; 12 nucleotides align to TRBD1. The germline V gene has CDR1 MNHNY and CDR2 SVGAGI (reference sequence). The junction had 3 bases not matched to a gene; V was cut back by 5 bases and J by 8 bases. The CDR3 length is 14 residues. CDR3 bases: TGTGCCAGCAGTGTGGGACAGGGGGCCGAAAAACTGTTTTTT. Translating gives CASSVGQGAEKLFF.

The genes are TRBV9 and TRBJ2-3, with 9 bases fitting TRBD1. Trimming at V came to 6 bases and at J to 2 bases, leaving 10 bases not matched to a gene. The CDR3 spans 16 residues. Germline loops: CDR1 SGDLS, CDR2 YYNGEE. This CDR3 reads CASTATGGGLTDTQYF. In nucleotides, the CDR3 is TGTGCCAGCACCGCAACAGGGGGCGGACTCACAGATACGCAGTATTTT.

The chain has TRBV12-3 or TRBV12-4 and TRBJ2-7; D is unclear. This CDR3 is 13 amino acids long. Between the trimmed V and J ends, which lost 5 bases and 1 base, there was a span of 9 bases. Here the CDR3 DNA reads TGTGCCAGCAGTCGTCAGGTTTCCTACGAGCAGTACTTC. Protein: CASSRQVSYEQYF.

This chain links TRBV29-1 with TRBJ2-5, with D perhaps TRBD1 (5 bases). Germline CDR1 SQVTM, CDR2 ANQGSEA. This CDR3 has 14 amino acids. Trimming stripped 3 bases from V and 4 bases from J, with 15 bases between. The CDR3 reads CSVDPLEGVETQYF. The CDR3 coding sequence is TGCAGCGTTGATCCCCTCGAAGGGGTAGAGACCCAGTACTTC.

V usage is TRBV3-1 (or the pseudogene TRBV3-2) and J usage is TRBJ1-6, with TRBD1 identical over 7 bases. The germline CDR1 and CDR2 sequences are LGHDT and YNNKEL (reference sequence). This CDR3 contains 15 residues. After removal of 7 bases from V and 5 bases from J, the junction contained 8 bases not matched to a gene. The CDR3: CASTLMGQHNSPLHF. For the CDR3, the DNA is TGTGCCAGCACCCTTATGGGACAGCATAATTCACCCCTCCACTTT.

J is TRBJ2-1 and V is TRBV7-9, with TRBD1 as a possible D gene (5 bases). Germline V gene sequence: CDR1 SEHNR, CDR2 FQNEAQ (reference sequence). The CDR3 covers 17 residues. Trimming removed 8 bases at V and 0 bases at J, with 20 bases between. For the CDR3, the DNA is TGTGCCAGCCGAGGTTCAGGGATTACCAGCTCCTACAATGAGCAGTTCTTC. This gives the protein CASRGSGITSSYNEQFF.

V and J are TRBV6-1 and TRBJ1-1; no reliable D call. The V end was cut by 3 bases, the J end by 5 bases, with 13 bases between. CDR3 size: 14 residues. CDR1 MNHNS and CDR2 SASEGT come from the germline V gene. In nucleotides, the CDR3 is TGTGCCAGCAGTGATCAGACTGGCGAAACTGAAGCTTTCTTT. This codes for CASSDQTGETEAFF.

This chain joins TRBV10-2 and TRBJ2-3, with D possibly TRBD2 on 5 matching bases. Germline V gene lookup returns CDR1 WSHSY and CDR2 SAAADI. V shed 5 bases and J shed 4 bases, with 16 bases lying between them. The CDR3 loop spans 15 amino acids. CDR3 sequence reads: CASSQLGGDADTQYF. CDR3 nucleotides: TGCGCCAGCAGTCAACTAGGTGGGGATGCAGATACGCAGTATTTT.

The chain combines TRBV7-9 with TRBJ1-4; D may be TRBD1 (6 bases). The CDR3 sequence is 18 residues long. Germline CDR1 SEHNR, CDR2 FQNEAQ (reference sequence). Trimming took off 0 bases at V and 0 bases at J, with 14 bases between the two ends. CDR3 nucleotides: TGTGCCAGCAGCTTAGCGGGCAGGGGATATACAACTAATGAAAAACTGTTTTTT. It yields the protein CASSLAGRGYTTNEKLFF.

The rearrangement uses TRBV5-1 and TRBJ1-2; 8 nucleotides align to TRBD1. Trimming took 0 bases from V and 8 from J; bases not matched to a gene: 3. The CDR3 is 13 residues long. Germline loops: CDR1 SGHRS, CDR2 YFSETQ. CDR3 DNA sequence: TGCGCCAGCAGCTTGGAACAGGGGGGCGGCTACACCTTC. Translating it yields CASSLEQGGGYTF.

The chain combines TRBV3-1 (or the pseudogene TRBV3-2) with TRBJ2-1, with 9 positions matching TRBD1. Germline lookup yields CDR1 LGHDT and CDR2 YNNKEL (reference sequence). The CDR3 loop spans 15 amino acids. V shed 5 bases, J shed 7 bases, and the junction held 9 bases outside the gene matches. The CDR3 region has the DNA TGTGCCAGCAGCAGGGACAGGGAAAGGAGGAATGAGCAGTTCTTC. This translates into CASSRDRERRNEQFF.

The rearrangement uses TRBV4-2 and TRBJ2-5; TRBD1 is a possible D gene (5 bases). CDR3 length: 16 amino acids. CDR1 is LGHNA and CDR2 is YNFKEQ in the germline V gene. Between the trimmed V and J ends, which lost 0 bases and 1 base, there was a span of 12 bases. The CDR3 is CASSQDGQGIQETQYF. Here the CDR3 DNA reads TGTGCCAGCAGCCAAGATGGGCAGGGAATCCAAGAGACCCAGTACTTC.

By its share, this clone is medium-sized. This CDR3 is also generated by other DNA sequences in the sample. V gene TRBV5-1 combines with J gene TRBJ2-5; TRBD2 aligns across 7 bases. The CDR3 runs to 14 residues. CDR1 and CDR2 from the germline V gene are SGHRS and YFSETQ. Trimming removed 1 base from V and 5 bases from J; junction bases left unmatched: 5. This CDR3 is CASSLSGKGETQYF. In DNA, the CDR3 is TGCGCCAGCAGCTTGAGCGGGAAGGGGGAGACCCAGTACTTC.

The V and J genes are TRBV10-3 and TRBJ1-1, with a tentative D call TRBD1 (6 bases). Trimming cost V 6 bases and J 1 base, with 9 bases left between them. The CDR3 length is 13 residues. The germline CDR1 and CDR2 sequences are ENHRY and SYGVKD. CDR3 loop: CAIRQGENTEAFF. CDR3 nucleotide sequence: TGTGCCATCAGACAGGGTGAGAACACTGAAGCTTTCTTT.

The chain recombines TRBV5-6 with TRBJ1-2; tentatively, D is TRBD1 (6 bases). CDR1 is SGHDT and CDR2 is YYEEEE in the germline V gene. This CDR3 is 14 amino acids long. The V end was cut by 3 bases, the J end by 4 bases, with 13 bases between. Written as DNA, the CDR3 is TGTGCCAGCAGCTCGTACAGGGTTTCCTATGGCTACACCTTC. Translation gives CASSSYRVSYGYTF. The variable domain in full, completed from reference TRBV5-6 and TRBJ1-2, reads DAGVTQSPTHLIKTRGQQVTLRCSPKSGHDTVSWYQQALGQGPQFIFQYYEEEERQRGNFPDRFSGHQFPNYSSELNVNALLLGDSALYLCASSSYRVSYGYTFGSGTRLTVV.

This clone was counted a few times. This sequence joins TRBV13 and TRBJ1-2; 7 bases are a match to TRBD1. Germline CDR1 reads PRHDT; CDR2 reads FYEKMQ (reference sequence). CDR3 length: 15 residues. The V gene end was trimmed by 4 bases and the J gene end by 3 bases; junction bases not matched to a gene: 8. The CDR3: CASSSRQGLHYGYTF. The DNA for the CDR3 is TGTGCCAGCAGCTCCCGACAGGGCCTACACTATGGCTACACCTTC.

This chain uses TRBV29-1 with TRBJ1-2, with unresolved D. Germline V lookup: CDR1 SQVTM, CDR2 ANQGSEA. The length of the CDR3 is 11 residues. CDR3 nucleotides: TGCAGTGTCCGTGAGGGCAATGGCTACACCTTC. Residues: CSVREGNGYTF.

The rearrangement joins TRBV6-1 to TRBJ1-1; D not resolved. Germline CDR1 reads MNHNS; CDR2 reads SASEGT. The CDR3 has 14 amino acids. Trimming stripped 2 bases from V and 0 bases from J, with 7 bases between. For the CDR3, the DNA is TGTGCCAGCAGTGAACCAGGTATGAACACTGAAGCTTTCTTT. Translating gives CASSEPGMNTEAFF.

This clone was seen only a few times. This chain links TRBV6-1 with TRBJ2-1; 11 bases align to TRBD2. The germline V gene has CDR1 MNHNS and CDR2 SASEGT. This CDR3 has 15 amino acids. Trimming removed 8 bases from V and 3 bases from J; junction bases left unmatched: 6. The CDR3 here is CASRETSGDYNEQFF. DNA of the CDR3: TGTGCCAGCCGAGAGACTAGCGGGGACTACAATGAGCAGTTCTTC.

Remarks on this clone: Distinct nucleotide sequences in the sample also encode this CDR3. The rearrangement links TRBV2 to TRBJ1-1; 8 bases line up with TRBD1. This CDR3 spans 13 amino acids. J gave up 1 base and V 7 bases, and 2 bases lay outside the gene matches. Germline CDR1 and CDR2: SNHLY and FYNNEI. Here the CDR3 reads CASTGQGNTEAFF. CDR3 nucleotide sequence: TGTGCCAGCACTGGACAGGGGAACACTGAAGCTTTCTTT.

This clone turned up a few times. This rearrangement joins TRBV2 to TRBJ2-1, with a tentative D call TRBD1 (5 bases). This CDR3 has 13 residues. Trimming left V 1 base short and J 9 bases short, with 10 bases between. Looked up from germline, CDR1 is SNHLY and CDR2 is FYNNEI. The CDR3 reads CASSEVGVAEQFF. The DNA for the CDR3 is TGTGCCAGCAGTGAAGTAGGGGTGGCTGAGCAGTTCTTC.

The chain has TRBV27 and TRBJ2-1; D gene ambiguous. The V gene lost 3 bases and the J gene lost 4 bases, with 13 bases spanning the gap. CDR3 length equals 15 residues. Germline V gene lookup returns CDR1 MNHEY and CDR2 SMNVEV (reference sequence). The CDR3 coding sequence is TGTGCCAGCAGTTTTTCGGTTGCCCAATACAATGAGCAGTTCTTC. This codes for CASSFSVAQYNEQFF.

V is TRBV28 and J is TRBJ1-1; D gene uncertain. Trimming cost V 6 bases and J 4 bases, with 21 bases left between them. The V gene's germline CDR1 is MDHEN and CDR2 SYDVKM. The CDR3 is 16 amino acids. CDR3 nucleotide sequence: TGTGCCAGCAGCCCTAACGGATCGGGGTGGGGCACTGAAGCTTTCTTT. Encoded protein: CASSPNGSGWGTEAFF.

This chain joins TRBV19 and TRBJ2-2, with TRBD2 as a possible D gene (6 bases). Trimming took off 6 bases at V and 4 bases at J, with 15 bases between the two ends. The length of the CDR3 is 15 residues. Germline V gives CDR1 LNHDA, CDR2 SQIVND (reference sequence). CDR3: CASRIWGLGTGELFF. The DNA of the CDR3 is TGTGCCAGTAGAATATGGGGACTGGGCACCGGGGAGCTGTTTTTT.

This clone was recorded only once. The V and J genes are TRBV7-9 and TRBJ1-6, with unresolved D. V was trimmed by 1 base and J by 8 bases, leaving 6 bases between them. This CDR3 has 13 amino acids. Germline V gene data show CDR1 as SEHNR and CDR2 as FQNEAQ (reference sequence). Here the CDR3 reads CASSLGADSPLHF. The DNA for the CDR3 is TGTGCCAGCAGCTTAGGGGCTGATTCACCCCTCCACTTT. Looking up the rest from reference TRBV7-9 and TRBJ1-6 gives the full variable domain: DTGVSQNPRHKITKRGQNVTFRCDPISEHNRLYWYRQTLGQGPEFLTYFQNEAQLEKSRLLSDRFSAERPKGSFSTLEIQRTEQGDSAMYLCASSLGADSPLHFGNGTRLTVT.